This TCR beta chain came from a study of cytomegalovirus exposure and HLA in healthy donors. About the research overall: Sequencing of about 179 million T cells in an earlier analysis found roughly 120 million unique TCR beta sequences. Unique TCRs from HLA-typed donors, about 78 million of them, were held in an early data release.

The PCR employed 60 Vbeta primers together with 13 Jbeta primers. The method was immunoSEQ multiplex PCR; TCRdb's version includes in-frame clones alone and lacks a portion of them. This sample yields about 170,000 clones, of which under 85% are seen a single time; approximately 5.1% belongs to the top ten. General study results and limits: Solely CMV serostatus was available to characterize immune exposure. The authors judged a highly shared variant cluster likely a sequencing artifact.

Looked up from germline, CDR1 is SGHRS and CDR2 is YFSETQ. The CDR3 runs to 15 residues. V lost 4 bases, J lost 8 bases, and 4 bases stayed unmatched. This clone was seen only a few times. Its cognate antigen is unknown. The chain links TRBV5-1 to TRBJ2-1; 15 nucleotides line up with TRBD2. The clonotype was recovered from a woman aged 18-35 years in good health and CMV-seropositive. Source material: PBMCs. The CDR3 here is CASSPRTSGGDEQFF. The CDR3 DNA is TGCGCCAGCAGCCCACGGACTAGCGGGGGGGATGAGCAGTTCTTC.